Reported below is one T cell receptor (beta chain). This receptor's antigen is unknown. No much larger clone is present one base from it, and per-base qualities are unavailable. The time point label here, explained by the study, means: baseline before first vaccination. The treatment or condition label, read with the paper, signifies: meningococcal conjugate vaccine given as trial control. Vaccinee samples came from UK trials COV001 and COV002, including a single-blind randomized controlled phase 2/3 trial of AZD1222 (ChAdOx1 nCoV-19) in healthy adults. For TCRbeta chain sequencing, PBMC samples from trial participants were taken at day 0 and at day 28 after the second dose. The sample is drawn from a study of T cell responses to AZD1222 COVID-19 vaccine (dated by TCRdb to about 2021). Context from the whole study: A total of 233 trial participants underwent TCR sequencing, of whom 207 received two doses of AZD1222 and some 25 received two doses of the MenACWY control vaccine. Enrollment into the trials was organized by age into subgroups of 18-55, 56-69 and 70-plus years, and those subgroups contained roughly 150, 30 and 60 TCR-sequenced participants, respectively. The investigation overall reported the following: Conclusions about previously exposed vaccinees are limited because only six or seven AZD1222 recipients were SARS-CoV-2 seropositive at baseline. After two AZD1222 doses, spike-specific TCR breadth and depth were significantly higher than at day 0 and than in MenACWY recipients. Nearly half of unique spike-specific TCRs reportedly recognized epitopes outside regions mutated in the B.1.351 and B.1.1.7 variants. Because no day 14 peak-response samples were available, the repertoires could be characterized only after the peak T cell response. CD4 TCRs associated with the vaccine covered the entire spike protein, and the dominant responses were in regions 160-218 and 743-854. Participants were mostly white British and included more females than males, and it was suggested by the authors that clonal diversity may have been underestimated. The 56-69-year group was small, and its depth increase did not reach significance, likely because of low power.

At the junction V is shortened by 2 bases and J by 5 bases, with 6 bases in between. CDR1 KGHSH and CDR2 LQKENI were looked up in the germline V gene. Taken from cysteine to phenylalanine, the CDR3 has 12 residues. The CDR3 DNA has 36 bases and is translated from base 1. The CDR3 regions of human TCRbeta chains were analyzed by immunosequencing. Per the source publication's procedure: TCRs in the repertoires were matched against a reference library of SARS-CoV-2-specific TCRs that had been generated with the MIRA antigen-specificity platform. Breadth was defined as the fraction of unique TCRs that were SARS-CoV-2-associated, and depth was defined as the fraction of total T cells that were SARS-CoV-2-associated. Using the MIRA data, every spike-specific TCR was mapped to the spike region that the TCR reacted to and assigned to either a CD4 or a CD8 class. Log10-transformed breadth and depth values were compared by one-way ANOVA with Sidak's multiple comparisons tests. Not all clones reach the TCRdb copy of this immuneACCESS table, which keeps in-frame sequences only. Checked studies attribute under half of the gap to unresolved V genes and leave the rest unexplained. V and J calls and clone size come straight from that table; D and trimming were deduced from the DNA. This sample is represented by about 79,000 clones; 92% of them were singletons. The ten largest clones represent about 7.1% of the sample.

This clonotype was sampled from an adult in good health. The chain uses TRBV18 and TRBJ1-2; the D gene remains uncertain. Sequencing used peripheral blood, obtained on day 0 of MenACWY control vaccination. The DNA sequence follows: TGTGCCAGCTCACCAACAGAATATGGCTACACCTTC. This gives the protein CASSPTEYGYTF.